These 13 T cell receptor beta chains were sequenced from one sample in a study of blood T cell repertoires in COVID-19 (dated by TCRdb to about 2020). The receptor library was made with the immunoSEQ multiplex PCR assay. The table comes from immuneACCESS by way of TCRdb, which keeps in-frame sequences with V and J called. Part of the clones is missing from these tables; in studies checked, under half for an unresolved V gene and the rest for unknown reasons. Counted in this sample were roughly 52,000 clones; about nine tenths of them appeared once. The top ten clonotypes cover around 30% of the sample. The sample consisted of peripheral blood. The receptors shown here come from an elderly woman with acute or convalescent COVID-19.

DNA of the CDR3: TGTGCCAGCAGCCAAGGGGGGACAGGGAATTACGAGCAGTACGTC. This translates into CASSQGGTGNYEQYV. The gene calls are TRBV3-1 (or the pseudogene TRBV3-2) and TRBJ2-7; 9 positions match TRBD1. J was trimmed by 4 bases and V by 1 base; bases with no gene match: 5. The CDR3 is 15 residues long. The germline CDR1 and CDR2 sequences are LGHDT and YNNKEL (reference sequence).

The chain carries TRBV2 and TRBJ2-5, with a tentative D call TRBD2 (7 bases). V lost 6 bases, J lost 5 bases, and 16 bases lay in between. This CDR3 region has 14 residues. Germline V gene data show CDR1 as SNHLY and CDR2 as FYNNEI. The CDR3 DNA follows: TGTGCCAGCAGCTGGGGGGGGGCACGGGAGACCCAGTACTTC. Its protein product is CASSWGGARETQYF.

The genes are TRBV6-6 and TRBJ1-3; weak D call: TRBD1 (5 bases). Germline lookup yields CDR1 MNHNY and CDR2 SVGAGI (reference sequence). V was trimmed by 10 bases and J by 0 bases, leaving 19 bases between them. This CDR3 region has 16 residues. Here the CDR3 reads CATADQGHTSGNTIYF. The CDR3 bases are TGTGCCACCGCGGACCAGGGCCATACCTCTGGAAACACCATATATTTT.

The V and J genes are TRBV4-1 and TRBJ2-1, with 9 bases that match TRBD2. This CDR3 is 16 amino acids long. The germline V gene has CDR1 MGHRA and CDR2 YSYEKL. Trimming took 8 bases from V and 5 from J; bases not matched to a gene: 13. CDR3: CASGRRGGGADNEQFF. CDR3 bases: TGCGCCAGCGGACGACGGGGCGGGGGGGCAGACAATGAGCAGTTCTTC.

This chain links TRBV4-1 with TRBJ2-3; D perhaps matches TRBD2 (6 bases). In germline, CDR1 is MGHRA, CDR2 YSYEKL. V gave up 10 bases and J gave up 1 base, with 12 bases separating them. This CDR3 is 13 amino acids long. The CDR3 DNA follows: TGCGCCACCGGGGGTGGCCGCACAGATACGCAGTATTTT. This translates into CATGGGRTDTQYF.

V and J are TRBV11-3 and TRBJ2-3; possible D gene TRBD2, 5 bases. This CDR3 has 13 amino acids. V lost 1 base and J lost 4, with 6 bases in between. The germline CDR1 and CDR2 sequences are SGHNT and YENEEA. The CDR3 region has the DNA TGTGCCAGCAGCTTAGTTAGCGCAGATACGCAGTATTTT. Translated: CASSLVSADTQYF.

The chain couples TRBV27 to TRBJ1-1; TRBD1 matches at 9 bases. The V gene's germline CDR1 is MNHEY and CDR2 SMNVEV (reference sequence). The CDR3 extends over 14 amino acids. V dropped 6 bases and J dropped 1; count of bases not matched to a gene: 3. In DNA, the CDR3 is TGTGCCAGCAGGAAACAGGGGGCGAACACTGAAGCTTTCTTT. Translating gives CASRKQGANTEAFF.

V gene TRBV7-7 combines with J gene TRBJ2-3; D is unclear. From germline, CDR1 is SSHAT and CDR2 FNYEAQ (reference sequence). The CDR3 extends over 13 amino acids. V was shortened by 3 bases and J by 4 bases, with 8 bases between the two germline ends. The CDR3 here is CASSFQQADTQYF. In DNA form, the CDR3 reads TGTGCCAGCAGCTTTCAGCAGGCAGATACGCAGTATTTT. The full variable domain, in which reference TRBV7-7 and TRBJ2-3 provide the parts outside the CDR3, is GAGVSQSPRYKVTKRGQDVTLRCDPISSHATLYWYQQALGQGPEFLTYFNYEAQPDKSGLPSDRFSAERPEGSISTLTIQRTEQRDSAMYRCASSFQQADTQYFGPGTRLTVL.

In its sample, this clone was seen once. V is TRBV7-2 and J is TRBJ2-7; D is ambiguous. Trimming shortened V by 6 bases and J by 5 bases, and 14 bases separated the two germline ends. The CDR3 is 13 amino acids. The germline gives CDR1 SGHTA, CDR2 FQGNSA. CDR3 loop: CASSYRYLDEQYF. CDR3 nucleotide sequence: TGTGCCAGCAGTTACCGGTATCTTGACGAGCAGTACTTC.

This CDR3 is CASSQVAGTNYGYTF. CDR3 DNA: TGTGCCAGCAGCCAAGTCGCGGGAACGAACTATGGCTACACCTTC. V and J are TRBV4-2 and TRBJ1-2; D gene uncertain. The length of the CDR3 is 15 residues. Trimming took 1 base from V and 2 from J, leaving 11 bases between them. Germline CDR1 and CDR2: LGHNA and YNFKEQ.

The chain carries TRBV5-1 and TRBJ2-1, with TRBD1 as a possible D gene (5 bases). V was cut by 1 base and J by 4 bases, with 12 bases left in between. This CDR3 has 15 residues. Germline V CDR1 and CDR2: SGHRS, YFSETQ. CDR3 sequence: CASSLSRQGYNEQFF. The DNA for the CDR3 is TGCGCCAGCAGCTTGTCGCGGCAGGGATACAATGAGCAGTTCTTC.

The V and J genes are TRBV9 and TRBJ1-2, with 8 bases aligning to TRBD1. Unmatched junction bases numbered 4, after V lost 5 bases and J lost 4 bases. Germline V gives CDR1 SGDLS, CDR2 YYNGEE. The CDR3 is 13 amino acids. The CDR3 nucleotides are TGTGCCAGCAGGGTGACAGGGGCCTATGGCTACACCTTC. It yields the protein CASRVTGAYGYTF.

The chain has TRBV14 and TRBJ2-2, with 14 bases that match TRBD2. The CDR3 has 16 residues. Losses at the gene ends were 4 bases for V and 9 bases for J; bases not matched to a gene: 7. CDR1 is SGHDN, CDR2 FVKESK, per germline. This CDR3 reads CASSLGTSGGTWELFF. CDR3 nucleotide sequence: TGTGCCAGCAGCCTCGGGACTAGCGGGGGAACCTGGGAGCTGTTTTTT.